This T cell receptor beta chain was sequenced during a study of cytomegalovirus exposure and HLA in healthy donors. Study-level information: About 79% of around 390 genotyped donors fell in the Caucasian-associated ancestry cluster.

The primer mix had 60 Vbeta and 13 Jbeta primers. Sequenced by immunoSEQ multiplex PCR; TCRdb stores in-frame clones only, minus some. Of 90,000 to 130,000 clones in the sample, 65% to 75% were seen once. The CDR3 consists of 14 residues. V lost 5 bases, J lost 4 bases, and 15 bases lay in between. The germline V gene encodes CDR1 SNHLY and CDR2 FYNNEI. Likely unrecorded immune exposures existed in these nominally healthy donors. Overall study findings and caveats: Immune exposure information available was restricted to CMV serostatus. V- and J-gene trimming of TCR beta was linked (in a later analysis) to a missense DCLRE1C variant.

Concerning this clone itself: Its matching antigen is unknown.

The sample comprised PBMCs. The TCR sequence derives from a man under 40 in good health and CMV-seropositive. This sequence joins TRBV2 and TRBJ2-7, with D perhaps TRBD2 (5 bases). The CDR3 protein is CASSRTGKAYEQYF. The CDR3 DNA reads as TGTGCCAGCAGTAGGACGGGGAAGGCGTACGAGCAGTACTTC.